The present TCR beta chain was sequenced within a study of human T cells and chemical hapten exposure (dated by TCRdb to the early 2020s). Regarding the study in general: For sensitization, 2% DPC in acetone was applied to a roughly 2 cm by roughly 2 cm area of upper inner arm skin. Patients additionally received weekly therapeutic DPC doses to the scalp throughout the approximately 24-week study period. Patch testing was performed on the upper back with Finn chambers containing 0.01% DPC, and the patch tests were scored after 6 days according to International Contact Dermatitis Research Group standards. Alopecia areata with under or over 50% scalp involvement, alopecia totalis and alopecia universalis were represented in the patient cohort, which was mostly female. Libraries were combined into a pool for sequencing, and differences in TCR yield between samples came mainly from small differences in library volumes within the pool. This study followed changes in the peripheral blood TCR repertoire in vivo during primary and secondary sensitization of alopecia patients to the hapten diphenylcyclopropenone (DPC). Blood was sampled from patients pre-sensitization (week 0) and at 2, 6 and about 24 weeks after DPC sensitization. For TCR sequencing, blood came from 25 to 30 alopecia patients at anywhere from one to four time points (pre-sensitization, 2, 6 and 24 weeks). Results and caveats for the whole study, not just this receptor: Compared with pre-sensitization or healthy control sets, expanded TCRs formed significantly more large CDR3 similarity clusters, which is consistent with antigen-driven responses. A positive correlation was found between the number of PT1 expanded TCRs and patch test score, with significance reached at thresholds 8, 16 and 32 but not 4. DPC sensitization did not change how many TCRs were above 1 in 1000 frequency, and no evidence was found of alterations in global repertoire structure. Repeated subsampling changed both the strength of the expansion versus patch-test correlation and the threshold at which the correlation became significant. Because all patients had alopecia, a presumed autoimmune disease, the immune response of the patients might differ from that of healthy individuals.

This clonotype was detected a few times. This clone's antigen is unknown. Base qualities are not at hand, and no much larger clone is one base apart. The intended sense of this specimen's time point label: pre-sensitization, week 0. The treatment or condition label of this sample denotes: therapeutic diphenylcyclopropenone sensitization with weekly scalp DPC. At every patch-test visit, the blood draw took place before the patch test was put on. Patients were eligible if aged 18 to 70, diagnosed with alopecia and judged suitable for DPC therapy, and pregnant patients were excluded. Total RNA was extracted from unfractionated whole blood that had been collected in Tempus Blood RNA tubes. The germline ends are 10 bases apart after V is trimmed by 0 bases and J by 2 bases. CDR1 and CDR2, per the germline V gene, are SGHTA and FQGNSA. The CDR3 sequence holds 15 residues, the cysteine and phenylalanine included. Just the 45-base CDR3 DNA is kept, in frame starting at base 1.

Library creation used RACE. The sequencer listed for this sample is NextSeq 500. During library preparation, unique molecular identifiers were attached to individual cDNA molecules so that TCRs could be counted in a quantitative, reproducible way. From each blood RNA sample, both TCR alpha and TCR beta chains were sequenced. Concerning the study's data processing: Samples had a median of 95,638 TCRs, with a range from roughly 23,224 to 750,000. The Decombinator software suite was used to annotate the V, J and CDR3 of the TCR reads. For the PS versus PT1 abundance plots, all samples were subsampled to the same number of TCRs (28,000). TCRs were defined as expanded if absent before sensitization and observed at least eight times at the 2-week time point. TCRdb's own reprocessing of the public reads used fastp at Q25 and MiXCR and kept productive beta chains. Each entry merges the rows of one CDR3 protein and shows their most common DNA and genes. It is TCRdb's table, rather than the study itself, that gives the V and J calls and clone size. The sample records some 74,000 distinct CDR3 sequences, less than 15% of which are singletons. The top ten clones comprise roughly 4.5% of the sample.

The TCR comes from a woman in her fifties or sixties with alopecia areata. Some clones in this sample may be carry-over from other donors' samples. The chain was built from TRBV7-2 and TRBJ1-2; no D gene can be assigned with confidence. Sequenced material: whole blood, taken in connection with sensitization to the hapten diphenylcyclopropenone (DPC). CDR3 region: CASSLAADPNYGYTF. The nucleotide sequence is TGTGCCAGCAGCTTAGCCGCCGACCCAAACTATGGCTACACCTTC.